This T cell receptor (beta chain) stems from a study of blood T cell repertoires in COVID-19. The overall study: PBMCs, B-cell-depleted T cells, or T cells were the source of the cDNA or gDNA that made up the material.

Authors' methods: Amplifying reference gene primers gave estimates of nucleated cell counts. Assay: immunoSEQ multiplex PCR; the TCRdb copy retains only in-frame clones and omits some. V and J calls and clone size are those listed in that table; D and trimming were worked out from the DNA. The sample contains about 250,000 clones, 80% to 95% of which appear only once. The Seattle site enrolled patients during active infection and followed them longitudinally. Sequencing was carried out using peripheral blood. This receptor was obtained from a man aged 30-40 years with COVID-19, enrolled during active disease.

The CDR3 spells CASSVFASGAYEQYF. In DNA, the CDR3 is TGTGCCAGCAGTGTTTTCGCTAGCGGGGCCTACGAGCAGTACTTC. The V and J genes are TRBV2 and TRBJ2-7, with 9 bases that match TRBD2. This CDR3 is 15 amino acids long. Germline CDR1 reads SNHLY; CDR2 reads FYNNEI. Trimming cost V 4 bases and J 2 bases; bases outside gene matches: 6.